Given below is one TCR beta chain in context. The sample is drawn from a study of PD-L1 blockade in urothelial cancer. About the research overall: The analyses of blood took place 3 weeks (second dose) and 6 weeks after treatment start.

TCRdb keeps only in-frame clones here, not all; method: immunoSEQ multiplex PCR. The repertoire includes around 120,000 clones, roughly 88% of them detected once, and approximately 2.4% sits in the top ten. Trimming pared 7 bases from V and 6 bases from J, leaving 13 bases between. The CDR3 extends over 12 amino acids. Germline V gene lookup returns CDR1 SNHLY and CDR2 FYNNEI. The specimen comprised PBMCs, sampled around atezolizumab (anti-PD-L1) treatment. The V and J genes are TRBV2 and TRBJ2-7; a possible D gene is TRBD2 (6 bases). The receptor was isolated from a man over 45 with urothelial cancer. CDR3: CASTGRRGEQYF. The CDR3 DNA reads as TGTGCCAGCACTGGCCGGAGGGGCGAGCAGTACTTC.